The clone carrying this T cell receptor beta chain was found many times. This record comes from a study of regulatory T cells in long-lasting Graves disease. Time point noted: persistent/refractory GD, antithyroid drugs over 5 years with positive TRAb. The authors made the TCR library using RNA they extracted from PBMCs. For TCR beta, libraries came from iRepertoire HTBI primers and Arm-PCR of CDR3 regions. One entry per CDR3 protein, called by TCRdb with MiXCR from the multiplex PCR reads. The table records 300,000 or so distinct CDR3 sequences, about 19% of them present only once. The CDR3 has 14 residues. V shed 0 bases and J shed 8 bases, with 10 bases lying between them. The germline gives CDR1 MNHEY, CDR2 SVGAGI.

The chain combines TRBV6-5 with TRBJ2-2; D unclear. This clonotype was sampled from a female donor with Graves disease. Sequenced material: peripheral blood mononuclear cells (PBMCs), taken when the disease was refractory, from a patient treated with antithyroid drugs. CDR3 region: CASSYSKVIGELFF. CDR3 in DNA: TGTGCCAGCAGTTACTCGAAGGTGATAGGGGAGCTGTTTTTT.